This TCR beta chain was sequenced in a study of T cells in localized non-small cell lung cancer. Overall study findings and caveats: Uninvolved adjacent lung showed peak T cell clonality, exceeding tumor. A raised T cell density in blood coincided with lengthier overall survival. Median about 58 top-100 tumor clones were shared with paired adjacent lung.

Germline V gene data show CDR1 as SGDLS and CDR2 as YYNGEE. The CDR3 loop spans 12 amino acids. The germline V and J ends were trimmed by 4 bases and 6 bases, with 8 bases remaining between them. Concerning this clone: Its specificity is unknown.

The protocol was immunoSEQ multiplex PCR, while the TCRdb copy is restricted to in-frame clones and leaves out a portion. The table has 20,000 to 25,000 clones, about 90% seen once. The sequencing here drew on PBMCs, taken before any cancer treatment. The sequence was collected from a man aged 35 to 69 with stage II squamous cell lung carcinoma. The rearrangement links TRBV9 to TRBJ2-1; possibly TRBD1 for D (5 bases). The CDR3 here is CASSRQFNEQFF. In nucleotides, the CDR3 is TGTGCCAGCAGCCGACAGTTCAATGAGCAGTTCTTC.